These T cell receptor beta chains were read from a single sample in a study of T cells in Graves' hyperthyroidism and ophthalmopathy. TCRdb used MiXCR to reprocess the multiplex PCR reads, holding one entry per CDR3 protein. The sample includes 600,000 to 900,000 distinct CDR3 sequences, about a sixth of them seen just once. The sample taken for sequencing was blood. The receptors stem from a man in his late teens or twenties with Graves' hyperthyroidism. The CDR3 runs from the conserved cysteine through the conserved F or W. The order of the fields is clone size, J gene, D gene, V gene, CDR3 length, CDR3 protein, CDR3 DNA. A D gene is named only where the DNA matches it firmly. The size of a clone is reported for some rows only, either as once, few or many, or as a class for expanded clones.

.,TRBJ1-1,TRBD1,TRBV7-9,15,CASSSFGTGDTEAFF,TGTGCCAGCAGCTCATTCGGGACAGGGGACACTGAAGCTTTCTTT
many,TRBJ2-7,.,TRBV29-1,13,CSVSGRGRYEQYF,TGCAGCGTTTCTGGGCGAGGGAGGTACGAGCAGTACTTC
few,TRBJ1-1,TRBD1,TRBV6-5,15,CASSYSRQGGTEAFF,TGTGCCAGCAGTTACTCTCGGCAGGGGGGGACTGAAGCTTTCTTT
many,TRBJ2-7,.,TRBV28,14,CASSLPGGEYEQYF,TGTGCCAGCAGTTTACCTGGAGGAGAATACGAGCAGTACTTC
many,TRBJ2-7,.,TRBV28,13,CASSLDNSYEQYF,TGTGCCAGCAGTTTGGACAACTCCTACGAGCAGTACTTC
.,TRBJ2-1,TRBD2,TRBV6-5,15,CASSYSILAGNEQFF,TGTGCCAGCAGTTACTCGATTTTAGCGGGAAATGAGCAGTTCTTC
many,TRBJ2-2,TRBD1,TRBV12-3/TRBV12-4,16,CASSPRQGAVTGELFF,TGTGCCAGCAGCCCCAGACAGGGGGCGGTCACCGGGGAGCTGTTTTTT
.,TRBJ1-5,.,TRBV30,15,CAWSVRGHLNQPQHF,TGTGCCTGGAGTGTACGGGGGCACCTTAATCAGCCCCAGCATTTT
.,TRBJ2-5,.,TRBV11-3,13,CASSLYSGETQYF,TGTGCCAGCAGCTTGTACAGCGGAGAGACCCAGTACTTC
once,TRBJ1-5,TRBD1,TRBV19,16,CASTQRGQGKGQPQHF,TGTGCCAGTACCCAGAGGGGGCAGGGGAAAGGTCAGCCCCAGCATTTT
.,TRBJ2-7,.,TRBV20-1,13,CSATSQADYEQYF,TGCAGTGCTACATCACAGGCCGACTACGAGCAGTACTTC
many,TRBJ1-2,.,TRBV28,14,CASSFNREGYGYTF,TGTGCCAGCAGTTTTAACAGGGAAGGGTATGGCTACACCTTC
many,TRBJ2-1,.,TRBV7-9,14,CASSSRRGDNEQFF,TGTGCCAGCAGTTCCAGGAGGGGTGACAATGAGCAGTTCTTC
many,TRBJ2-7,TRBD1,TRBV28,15,CASSPSGAGGYEQYF,TGTGCCAGCAGTCCCTCCGGGGCAGGGGGCTACGAGCAGTACTTC
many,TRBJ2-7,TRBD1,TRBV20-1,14,CSASGTGSTYEQYF,TGCAGTGCTAGTGGGACAGGCTCAACCTACGAGCAGTACTTC
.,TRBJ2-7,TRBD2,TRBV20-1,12,CSARREGYEQYF,TGCAGTGCTAGACGGGAGGGGTACGAGCAGTACTTC
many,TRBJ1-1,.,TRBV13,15,CASSGPTGLNTEAFF,TGTGCCAGCAGCGGGCCGACGGGACTTAACACTGAAGCTTTCTTT
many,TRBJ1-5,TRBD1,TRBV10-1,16,CASNCFGTGNIQPQHF,TGCGCCAGCAATTGCTTTGGGACAGGGAATATACAGCCCCAGCATTTT
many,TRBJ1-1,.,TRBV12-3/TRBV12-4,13,CASTPGTYTEAFF,TGTGCCAGCACTCCTGGTACCTACACTGAAGCTTTCTTT
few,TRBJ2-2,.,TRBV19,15,CASTPWGFWTGELFF,TGTGCCAGTACCCCATGGGGGTTTTGGACCGGGGAGCTGTTTTTT
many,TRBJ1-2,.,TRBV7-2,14,CASSLGQALYGYTF,TGTGCCAGCAGCTTGGGGCAGGCCCTCTATGGCTACACCTTC
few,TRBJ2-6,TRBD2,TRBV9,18,CASSPRGLAGTGANVLTF,TGTGCCAGCAGCCCCCGTGGACTAGCGGGAACTGGGGCTAACGTCCTGACTTTC
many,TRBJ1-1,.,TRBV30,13,CAWSEGLGTEAFF,TGTGCCTGGAGTGAAGGGTTGGGGACTGAAGCTTTCTTT
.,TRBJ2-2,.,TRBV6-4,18,CASSDSGVISSNTGELFF,TGTGCCAGCAGTGACTCTGGCGTTATCTCATCGAACACCGGGGAGCTGTTTTTT
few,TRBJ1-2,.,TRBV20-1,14,CSAREMDRNYGYTF,TGCAGTGCTAGAGAGATGGACAGAAACTATGGCTACACCTTC
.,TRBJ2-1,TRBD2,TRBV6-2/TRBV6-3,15,CASGTIAGLSNEQFF,TGTGCCAGCGGAACCATAGCGGGCCTGAGCAATGAGCAGTTCTTC
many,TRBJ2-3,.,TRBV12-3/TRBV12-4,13,CASSFGGTDTQYF,TGTGCCAGCAGTTTTGGTGGCACAGATACGCAGTATTTT
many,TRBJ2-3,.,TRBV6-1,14,CASSEDPGTDTQYF,TGTGCCAGCAGTGAAGATCCGGGCACAGATACGCAGTATTTT
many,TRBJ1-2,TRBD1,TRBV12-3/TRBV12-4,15,CASSFPQTGTYGYTF,TGTGCCAGCAGTTTCCCCCAGACAGGGACCTATGGCTACACCTTC
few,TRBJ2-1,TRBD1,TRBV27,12,CASRKTGNEQFF,TGTGCCAGCAGGAAGACAGGGAATGAGCAGTTCTTC
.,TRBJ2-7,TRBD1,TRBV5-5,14,CASSFEQGLLEQYF,TGTGCCAGCAGCTTCGAACAGGGGCTCCTCGAGCAGTACTTC